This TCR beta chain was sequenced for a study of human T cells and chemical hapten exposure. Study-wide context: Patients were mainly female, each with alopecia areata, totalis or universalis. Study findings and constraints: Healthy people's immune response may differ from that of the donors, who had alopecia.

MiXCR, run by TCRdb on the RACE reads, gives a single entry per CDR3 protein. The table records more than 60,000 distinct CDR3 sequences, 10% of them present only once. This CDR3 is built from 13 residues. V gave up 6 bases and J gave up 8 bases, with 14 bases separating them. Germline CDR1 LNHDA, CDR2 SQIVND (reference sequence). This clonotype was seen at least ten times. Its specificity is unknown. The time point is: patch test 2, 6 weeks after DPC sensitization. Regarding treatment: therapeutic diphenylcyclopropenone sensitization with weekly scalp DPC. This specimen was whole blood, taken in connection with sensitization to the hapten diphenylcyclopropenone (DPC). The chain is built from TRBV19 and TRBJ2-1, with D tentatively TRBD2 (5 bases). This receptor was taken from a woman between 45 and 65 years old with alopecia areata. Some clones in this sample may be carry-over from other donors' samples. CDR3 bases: TGTGCCAGTAGAGGAACTAGTAGCGATGAGCAGTTCTTC. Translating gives CASRGTSSDEQFF. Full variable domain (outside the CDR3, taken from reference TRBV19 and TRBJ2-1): DGGITQSPKYLFRKEGQNVTLSCEQNLNHDAMYWYRQDPGQGLRLIYYSQIVNDFQKGDIAEGYSVSREKKESFPLTVTSAQKNPTAFYLCASRGTSSDEQFFGPGTRLTVL.